The sample holds many counts of the clone carrying this TCR beta chain. The antigen is not known. The sample originates from a study of T cells after yellow fever vaccination. Study as a whole: Libraries from low-cell-number fractions were prepared with the SMART-Seq v4 Ultra Low Input RNA kit. Whole-study findings and limits: There was a small share of clonotypes that showed up in both the CD4 and CD8 compartments. The booster response re-showed most primary clones: approximately 95% CD4, more than 80% CD8.

The CDR3 totals 13 residues. The germline V gene has CDR1 LGHNT and CDR2 FRNRAP. Trimming left V 3 bases short and J 3 bases short, with 7 bases between. TCRdb called the 5' RACE reads again in MiXCR, with one record for every CDR3 protein. The sample lists some 350,000 distinct CDR3 sequences, roughly 4.3% occurring once. This receptor was taken from a man aged 18 to 35 who received the YFV17D yellow fever vaccine. Sequenced here: PBMCs, sampled 5 days after the yellow fever booster vaccination. The chain links TRBV12-5 to TRBJ2-3; D gene ambiguous. The CDR3 reads CASGLGGTDTQYF. CDR3 DNA: TGTGCTAGTGGTTTAGGTGGTACAGATACGCAGTATTTT.